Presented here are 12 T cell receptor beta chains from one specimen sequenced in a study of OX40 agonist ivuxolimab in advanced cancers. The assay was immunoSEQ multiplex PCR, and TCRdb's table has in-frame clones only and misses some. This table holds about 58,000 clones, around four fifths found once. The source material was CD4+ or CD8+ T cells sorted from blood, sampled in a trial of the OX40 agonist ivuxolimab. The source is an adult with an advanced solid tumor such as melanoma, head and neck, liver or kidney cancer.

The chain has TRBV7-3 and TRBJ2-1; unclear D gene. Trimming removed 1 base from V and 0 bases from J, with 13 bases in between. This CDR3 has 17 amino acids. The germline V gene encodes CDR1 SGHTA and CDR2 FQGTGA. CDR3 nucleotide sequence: TGTGCCAGCAGCTTAAATGGCGGTCGGAGCTCCTACAATGAGCAGTTCTTC. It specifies CASSLNGGRSSYNEQFF.

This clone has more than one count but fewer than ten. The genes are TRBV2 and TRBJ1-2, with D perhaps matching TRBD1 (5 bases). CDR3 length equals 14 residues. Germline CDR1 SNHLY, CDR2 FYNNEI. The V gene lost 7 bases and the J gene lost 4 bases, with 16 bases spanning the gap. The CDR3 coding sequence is TGTGCCAGCATTCGGCAGGGCTTTAGCTATGGCTACACCTTC. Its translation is CASIRQGFSYGYTF.

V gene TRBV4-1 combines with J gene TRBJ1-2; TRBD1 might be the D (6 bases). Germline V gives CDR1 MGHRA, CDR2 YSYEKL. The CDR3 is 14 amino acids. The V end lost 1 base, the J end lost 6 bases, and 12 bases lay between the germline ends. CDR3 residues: CASSQAGRGDGYTF. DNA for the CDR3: TGCGCCAGCAGCCAAGCTGGCAGGGGAGATGGCTACACCTTC.

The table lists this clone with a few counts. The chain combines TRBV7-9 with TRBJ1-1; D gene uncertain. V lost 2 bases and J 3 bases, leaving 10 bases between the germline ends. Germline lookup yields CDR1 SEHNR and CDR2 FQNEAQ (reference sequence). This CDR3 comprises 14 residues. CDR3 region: CASSLRSTDTEAFF. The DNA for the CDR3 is TGTGCCAGCAGCTTACGTAGTACCGACACTGAAGCTTTCTTT.

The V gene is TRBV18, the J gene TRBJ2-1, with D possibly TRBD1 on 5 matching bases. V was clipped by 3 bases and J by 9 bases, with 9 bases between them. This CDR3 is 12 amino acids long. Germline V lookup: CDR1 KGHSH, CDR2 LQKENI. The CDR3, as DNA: TGTGCCAGCTCACCCAGGGAAGCTGAGCAGTTCTTC. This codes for CASSPREAEQFF.

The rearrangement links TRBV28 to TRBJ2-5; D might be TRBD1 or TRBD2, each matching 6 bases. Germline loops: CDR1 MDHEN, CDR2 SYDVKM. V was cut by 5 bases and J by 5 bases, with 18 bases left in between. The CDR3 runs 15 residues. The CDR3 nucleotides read TGTGCCAGCAGTGACACGGGGGCGAGCGGGGAGACCCAGTACTTC. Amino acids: CASSDTGASGETQYF.

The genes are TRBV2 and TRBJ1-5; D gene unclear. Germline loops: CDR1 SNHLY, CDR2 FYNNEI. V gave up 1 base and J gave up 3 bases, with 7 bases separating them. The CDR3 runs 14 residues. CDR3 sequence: CASSEVNNNQPQHF. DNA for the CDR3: TGTGCCAGCAGTGAAGTAAACAACAATCAGCCCCAGCATTTT.

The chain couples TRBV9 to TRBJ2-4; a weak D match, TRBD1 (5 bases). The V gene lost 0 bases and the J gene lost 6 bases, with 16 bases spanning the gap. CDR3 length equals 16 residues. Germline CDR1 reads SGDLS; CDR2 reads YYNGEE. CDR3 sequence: CASSVAYRKEGNIQYF. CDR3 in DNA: TGTGCCAGCAGCGTAGCTTACAGGAAGGAAGGAAACATTCAGTACTTC.

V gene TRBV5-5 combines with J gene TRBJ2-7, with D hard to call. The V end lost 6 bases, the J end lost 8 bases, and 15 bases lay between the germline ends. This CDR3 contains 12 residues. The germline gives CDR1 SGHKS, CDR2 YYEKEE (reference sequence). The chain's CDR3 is CASNPLDGQQYF. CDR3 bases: TGTGCCAGCAACCCCTTAGACGGACAGCAGTACTTC.

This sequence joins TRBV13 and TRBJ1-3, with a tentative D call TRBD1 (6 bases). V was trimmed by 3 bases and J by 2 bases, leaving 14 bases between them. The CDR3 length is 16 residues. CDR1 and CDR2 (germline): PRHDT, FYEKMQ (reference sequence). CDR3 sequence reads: CASSLRSQGTGNTIYF. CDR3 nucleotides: TGTGCCAGCAGCTTGAGAAGCCAGGGGACTGGAAACACCATATATTTT.

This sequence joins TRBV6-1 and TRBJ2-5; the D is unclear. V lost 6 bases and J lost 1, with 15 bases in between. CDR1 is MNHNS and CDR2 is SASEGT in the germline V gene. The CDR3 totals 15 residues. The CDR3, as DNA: TGTGCCAGCAGCCACGGACCCCTGGGCCAAGAGACCCAGTACTTC. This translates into CASSHGPLGQETQYF.

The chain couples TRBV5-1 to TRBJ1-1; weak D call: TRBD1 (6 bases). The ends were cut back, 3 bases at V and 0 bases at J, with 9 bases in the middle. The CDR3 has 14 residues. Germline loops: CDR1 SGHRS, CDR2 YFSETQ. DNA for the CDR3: TGCGCCAGCAGCTCCGGGACACTGAACACTGAAGCTTTCTTT. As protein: CASSSGTLNTEAFF.